The 14 T cell receptor beta chains given below trace back to one sample, sequenced in a study of T cell responses to AZD1222 COVID-19 vaccine. Generated by immunoSEQ multiplex PCR, the TCRdb table keeps only in-frame clones and is missing some. The sample has about 130,000 clones, roughly 90% seen once. This specimen was peripheral blood, taken on day 0 of AZD1222 vaccination. These receptors all stem from an adult in good health.

The DNA for the CDR3 is TGTGCCAGCTCACCAAGTCAGGGTGGCTCACCCCTCCACTTT. Protein: CASSPSQGGSPLHF. The V and J genes are TRBV18 and TRBJ1-6; possibly TRBD1 for D (5 bases). The CDR3 sequence is 14 residues long. V was cut by 2 bases and J by 10 bases, with 12 bases left in between. CDR1 is KGHSH and CDR2 is LQKENI in the germline V gene. Supplemented by reference TRBV18 and TRBJ1-6, the full variable domain reads NAGVMQNPRHLVRRRGQEARLRCSPMKGHSHVYWYRQLPEEGLKFMVYLQKENIIDESGMPKERFSAEFPKEGPSILRIQQVVRGDSAAYFCASSPSQGGSPLHFGNGTRLTVT.

V and J are TRBV9 and TRBJ2-3, with D possibly matching TRBD2 (5 bases). From germline, CDR1 is SGDLS and CDR2 YYNGEE. The length of the CDR3 is 15 residues. V was shortened by 1 base and J by 1 base, with 10 bases between the two germline ends. The chain's CDR3 is CASSVRGYRTDTQYF. CDR3 coding DNA: TGTGCCAGCAGCGTACGCGGGTATCGCACAGATACGCAGTATTTT.

The chain uses TRBV4-2 and TRBJ2-1; TRBD1 is a possible D gene (6 bases). V gave up 0 bases and J gave up 0 bases, with 9 bases separating them. The germline V gene has CDR1 LGHNA and CDR2 YNFKEQ. The CDR3 covers 16 residues. CDR3 bases: TGTGCCAGCAGCCAAGAACAGGGTCGCTCCTACAATGAGCAGTTCTTC. Translating gives CASSQEQGRSYNEQFF.

The chain recombines TRBV27 with TRBJ2-5; D perhaps matches TRBD1 (5 bases). CDR3 length: 15 residues. The V end was cut by 2 bases, the J end by 5 bases, with 15 bases between. Per germline, CDR1 MNHEY and CDR2 SMNVEV (reference sequence). The CDR3 protein is CASSLASGSLETQYF. The CDR3 nucleotides are TGTGCCAGCAGTTTAGCGTCAGGGTCGTTGGAGACCCAGTACTTC.

The chain recombines TRBV28 with TRBJ1-1; tentatively, D is TRBD1 (5 bases). CDR3 length: 13 residues. From germline, CDR1 is MDHEN and CDR2 SYDVKM. Trimming took off 6 bases at V and 6 bases at J, with 14 bases between the two ends. CDR3 bases: TGTGCCAGCAGAATTTCGGGGGACGCTGAAGCTTTCTTT. This sequence encodes CASRISGDAEAFF.

The chain couples TRBV19 to TRBJ1-3, with D maybe TRBD1 (5 bases). Germline assignment: CDR1 LNHDA and CDR2 SQIVND (reference sequence). This CDR3 has 14 amino acids. Trimming took off 5 bases at V and 4 bases at J, with 12 bases between the two ends. The CDR3 here is CASSGTGGGNTIYF. As DNA, the CDR3 is TGTGCCAGTAGTGGTACAGGAGGAGGAAACACCATATATTTT.

The chain uses TRBV10-2 and TRBJ1-1; no clear D. The V end was cut by 0 bases, the J end by 1 base, with 6 bases between. Germline V gene data show CDR1 as WSHSY and CDR2 as SAAADI. This CDR3 is built from 14 residues. The CDR3 is CASSESRQNTEAFF. The CDR3 bases are TGCGCCAGCAGTGAGTCGAGACAGAACACTGAAGCTTTCTTT.

In this sample, this clone turned up a few times. The CDR3 nucleotides read TGTGCCCCAACGGGCAGGGGTAAGCTTTCTGGGGCCAACGTCCTGACTTTC. It translates to CAPTGRGKLSGANVLTF. The chain links TRBV24-1 to TRBJ2-6; D is perhaps TRBD1 (6 bases). CDR1 KGHDR and CDR2 SFDVKD come from the germline V gene. The CDR3 length is 17 residues. V lost 12 bases and J lost 1, with 21 bases in between.

J is TRBJ1-5 and V is TRBV18; D uncertain. V was clipped by 3 bases and J by 2 bases, with 11 bases between them. This CDR3 spans 15 amino acids. Germline CDR1 is KGHSH and CDR2 is LQKENI. The CDR3 here is CASSPDGNGNQPQHF. In nucleotides, the CDR3 is TGTGCCAGCTCACCTGACGGTAATGGCAATCAGCCCCAGCATTTT.

The gene calls are TRBV28 and TRBJ2-3, with D perhaps given as TRBD1 or TRBD2 (5 bases each). Germline lookup yields CDR1 MDHEN and CDR2 SYDVKM. The CDR3 length is 16 residues. Trimming cost V 6 bases and J 0 bases, with 16 bases left between them. This CDR3 reads CASSSEGRLSTDTQYF. CDR3 DNA sequence: TGTGCCAGCAGCTCCGAGGGGCGTTTGAGCACAGATACGCAGTATTTT.

The chain links TRBV4-1 to TRBJ2-1; D is uncertain. The V end was cut by 4 bases, the J end by 0 bases, with 16 bases between. Per germline, CDR1 MGHRA and CDR2 YSYEKL. The CDR3 loop spans 17 amino acids. CDR3 nucleotide sequence: TGCGCCAGCAGCCCCTCCCCCCTTCAGACCTCCTACAATGAGCAGTTCTTC. Protein sequence: CASSPSPLQTSYNEQFF.

Written as DNA, the CDR3 is TGTGCCAGCAGTACAGGCACGATCACCGGGGAGCTGTTTTTT. Translated: CASSTGTITGELFF. This chain connects TRBV6-5 to TRBJ2-2; TRBD1 is a possible D gene (5 bases). CDR3 length equals 14 residues. Germline CDR1 reads MNHEY; CDR2 reads SVGAGI. V was pared by 5 bases and J by 4 bases, with 11 bases between.

The V gene is TRBV27, the J gene TRBJ1-6, with no clear D. The V gene's germline CDR1 is MNHEY and CDR2 SMNVEV (reference sequence). With 0 bases removed from V and 5 bases from J, the gap between germline ends came to 5 bases. The CDR3 has 14 residues. The CDR3 region is CASSLSGHNSPLHF. CDR3 DNA: TGTGCCAGCAGTTTATCGGGTCATAATTCACCCCTCCACTTT.

This rearrangement joins TRBV27 to TRBJ1-4; 7 bases line up with TRBD1. The CDR3 loop spans 16 amino acids. Germline values: CDR1 MNHEY, CDR2 SMNVEV (reference sequence). V gave up 1 base and J gave up 9 bases; unmatched junction bases: 11. CDR3 nucleotide sequence: TGTGCCAGCAGTTTATGGGGGCCAGGGGGTGGAAAAAAACTGTTTTTT. It translates to CASSLWGPGGGKKLFF.